Listed here is a single T cell receptor beta chain. Its specificity is unknown. Germline V CDR1 and CDR2: SGDLS, YYNGEE. The J segment lost 0 bases and the V segment lost 3 bases, leaving 6 bases of the junction unmatched. The CDR3 has 16 amino acids. The data derive from a study of cytomegalovirus exposure and HLA in healthy donors. Study observations and caveats: Previous analysis showed most TCR beta V segments were productive about 90% or about 30% of the time. Association of roughly 18,000 TCR beta sequences with HLA alleles was found at 0.05 false discovery rate in a later analysis. In a later analysis, productive TCRs from donors in an Asian-associated ancestry cluster reportedly carried fewer N-insertions than the cohort mean.

Use of 60 Vbeta and 13 Jbeta primers characterized the PCR. Generated by immunoSEQ multiplex PCR, the TCRdb table keeps only in-frame clones and is missing some. The sample has 100,000 to 150,000 clones, 65% to 75% seen once. This chain joins TRBV9 and TRBJ2-7; 10 nucleotides line up with TRBD2. Sequencing was performed on PBMCs. This TCR derives from a middle-aged man in good health and CMV-seropositive. The CDR3 bases are TGTGCCAGCAGCGCCTCTAGCGGGAGCCCCTCCTACGAGCAGTACTTC. Translated, it gives CASSASSGSPSYEQYF.